This TCR beta chain was found in a study of cytomegalovirus exposure and HLA in healthy donors (dated by TCRdb to about 2017). General notes on the study: An earlier analysis of several hundred of the donors reported 276 Gb of sequence data and around 100 million unique TCR beta sequences obtained from around 180 million T cells. The study profiled the T cell repertoires of about 720 subjects by immunosequencing and related them to cytomegalovirus serostatus. Among 398 genotyped donors of the cohort, an average of approximately 230,000 unique TCR beta nucleotide sequences were sequenced per donor, roughly 18% of them non-productive. Along with the roughly 610-subject first cohort, a separate validation cohort of approximately 110 different subjects was used. An earlier analysis of 500 to 650 of the donors applied high-throughput TCR beta sequencing to assess whether each TCR beta V gene segment acted as functional or pseudogenic. Both class I and class II loci were covered by HLA typing, at four-digit resolution. To study patterns of TCR occurrence, a later analysis re-analyzed previously published TCR beta repertoires from 500 to 850 donors and added high-resolution HLA genotyping. Typing coverage varied by locus: 629-630 donors for A, B, C, DRB1 and DQB1; approximately 560 for DQA1; around 570 for DPA1; approximately 470 for DPB1. Several DR-DQ haplotypes were handled as single units for association and clustering, since linkage in the cohort was strong. A later genetic analysis used genome-wide SNP genotypes for 398 of the 666 donors, treating that subset as a discovery cohort. All discovery cohort repertoires had been generated using a single sequencing platform. Rather than using new phenotypic data, the later analysis identified candidate immune exposures from TCR beta sequences and from how often those sequences occurred across donors. Of the roughly 410 genotyped donors, more than 75% were placed in the genetic ancestry cluster associated with self-reported Caucasian donors. To predict cytomegalovirus infection status, the study combined high-throughput TCR immunosequencing, statistical association of individual TCRs with disease status, and machine learning. Around 330 gigabases of sequencing data and approximately 91 million unique TCR sequences made up an early release that covered roughly 670 HLA-typed donors. Donor age, sex, ethnicity and CMV serostatus were compiled alongside the repertoire data. The aim of the study was to test whether cataloging public T cell receptors could identify signatures of past pathogen exposure. Results the study describes overall, beyond this receptor: Because the 87-base-pair reads could not distinguish some IMGT-functional V segments, including TRBV6-2 and TRBV6-3, those segments were excluded. In vitro tests confirmed that a few of the cytomegalovirus-associated TCR beta chains recognize cytomegalovirus antigens. Correlated functional status among segregating V segments might be attributable to linkage disequilibrium, but an unknown experimental factor could not be ruled out. V-gene and J-gene trimming of TCR beta chains was associated with a missense DCLRE1C variant in a later genetic analysis, and the association was replicated in an independent cohort. Over 15 rarely observed V segments, including chromosome 9 orphons, were excluded from the earlier analysis of about 500 of the donors because counts were too low. Presence/absence analyses assumed roughly uniform sequencing depth across donors, an assumption that may not hold. Immune exposure information for the cohort was limited to CMV serostatus. When HLA alleles, especially DR and DQ, strongly co-occurred, TCR associations were difficult to assign to individual alleles. In a later analysis, the rate of TCR association differed among HLA loci, with DRB1 alleles having the most associated TCRs and HLA-C alleles having the fewest. In an earlier analysis of approximately 590 of the donors, most TCR beta V segments appeared in productive rearrangements about 87% or about 30% of the time, broadly matching IMGT annotations. A cluster of highly shared sequence variants was judged likely to be a technical artifact of the sequencing pipeline. Most TCR sequences were observed very rarely across donors, whereas some public TCRs were present in many individuals. Because some donors lacked HLA typing at each locus, the association tests relied only on the typed subset. The cohort was sequenced for TCR beta chains only, and without alpha or paired-chain data the features that could be detected were limited. A further reported finding was that TCR beta sequences accurately predicted the HLA-A and HLA-B alleles for most subjects in the first cohort. A later analysis reported that several top co-occurrence clusters appeared linked to parvovirus B19, influenza, CMV and Epstein-Barr virus. A later analysis found that most CMV-associated TCR beta chains appeared HLA-restricted, with HLA associations seemingly driven largely by CMV exposure. The authors suggested that the approach could potentially be extended to other disease states and immunological phenotypes. A later analysis found that HLA-associated TCR beta chains were more clonally expanded and had lower generation probabilities than equally common non-associated chains. The classifier was reported to diagnose cytomegalovirus status with high specificity and sensitivity in both the original cohort and the validation cohort. A later analysis associated approximately 17,000 TCR beta sequences with specific HLA alleles at a false discovery rate of 0.05. In a later genetic analysis, fewer N-insertions in productive TCRs were reported among donors in an Asian-associated ancestry cluster than the 666-donor mean. The study listed 150 to 200 TCR beta chains as associated with cytomegalovirus.

The receptor library was made with the immunoSEQ multiplex PCR assay. The multiplex PCR relied on a mix of 60 forward primers for TCR Vbeta segments and 13 reverse primers for TCR Jbeta segments. The CDR3 region of rearranged TCR beta genes was amplified from genomic DNA with a multiplex PCR assay. Amplified TCR beta libraries were sequenced as 87-base-pair reads on the Illumina HiSeq System. Processing in the source paper ran as follows. In a later analysis, tens of millions of unique TCR beta chains were counted across the 500 to 700 repertoires, and approximately 11 million of these chains were shared by at least two donors. Raw reads were error-corrected and collapsed into unique sequences with a nearest-neighbor algorithm that merged closely related sequences to remove PCR and sequencing errors. Alignment of CDR3 sequences to IMGT reference sequences was used to assign V, D and J gene segments. Each retained sequence needed at least a six-nucleotide match to both a V gene segment and a J gene segment. Rearrangements were called productive when the CDR3 lacked stop codons and stayed in frame with V and J; all others were non-productive. Following IMGT convention, CDR3 was defined as the stretch from the second conserved V-encoded cysteine up to the conserved J-encoded phenylalanine. Sequences without an unambiguous match to a single V gene segment were excluded from the earlier analysis of approximately 600 of the donors. An earlier analysis of fewer than 750 of the donors classified V segments as functional when productive rearrangements were above 56.7% and as segregating when the standard deviation between donors was above 5%. A statistical classification framework was built to diagnose cytomegalovirus status from the catalog of TCR beta chain sequences. A later analysis assigned V and J genes by comparing TCR nucleotide sequences with IMGT/GENE-DB human TR gene sequences. Using the TCRdist pipeline, a later analysis assigned CDR3 sequences along with most-parsimonious VDJ recombination scenarios. In a later analysis, every TCR beta chain was defined by the combination of its CDR3 amino acid sequence and its V-gene family, and reads without a unique V-gene family were dropped. A later analysis removed several hundred highly shared, low-generation-probability nucleotide sequences to deal with suspected cross-contamination and a sequencing artifact. For each public chain, a later analysis derived a clonal expansion index from normalized ranks of inferred template counts within each repertoire. In a later analysis, generation probabilities were computed using a VDJ recombination model fitted to out-of-frame rearrangements, and the results were checked against IGoR. In a later analysis, TCR-TCR, TCR-HLA and TCR-CMV co-occurrence was scored with hypergeometric tests, and a repertoire-size bias correction was applied to TCR pairs. In a later analysis, false discovery rates were estimated by permuting HLA or CMV assignments 20 times. In a later analysis, co-occurring TCRs were grouped using DBSCAN, and TCRdist sequence similarity was added for clustering within HLA-allele-positive subsets. For co-occurrence clustering, repertoires with fewer than 30,000 or more than 120,000 public chains were excluded, along with five repertoires with anomalous nucleotide sharing. In its TCRdb copy, this immuneACCESS table keeps in-frame sequences only and misses some clones. Where compared with another copy, unresolved V genes explain less than half of these, and the others have no known cause. That table furnishes V, J and clone size, whereas the DNA furnished D and trimming. In all, the sample holds around 130,000 clones, and less than 10% of those were seen once. The top ten constitute around 6% of the sample.

There are a few counts of this clone. What antigen it recognizes has not been identified. No quality values exist for individual bases; no much larger clone is one base distant. The germline ends are 13 bases apart after V is trimmed by 4 bases and J by 0 bases. Its CDR3 holds 15 amino acids, cysteine through phenylalanine. The sequence is cut down to CDR3 DNA, 45 bases in frame from base 1. CDR1 is given as GTSNPN and CDR2 as SVGIG, both from the germline V gene (reference sequence). The cohort comprised 666 healthy bone marrow donors. At the time of sampling, every cohort member was nominally healthy, though immune exposures that went unrecorded were likely present. The donor tested CMV seropositive, placing the donor among the 250 to 350 seropositive members of the cohort. Each donor provided a peripheral blood sample, and peripheral blood mononuclear cells were used for TCR beta sequencing. Genomic DNA was extracted from the blood cell samples with the Qiagen DNeasy Blood Extraction Kit.

This clonotype was sampled from a woman aged 40 to 55 in good health and CMV-seropositive. The sequenced sample consisted of PBMCs. The rearrangement combines TRBV30 with TRBJ2-1, and the D gene may be TRBD1, 6 bases matching. Read as DNA, the sequence is TGTGCCTGGACCCCGCAGGGGAGCTCCTACAATGAGCAGTTCTTC. This translates into CAWTPQGSSYNEQFF.